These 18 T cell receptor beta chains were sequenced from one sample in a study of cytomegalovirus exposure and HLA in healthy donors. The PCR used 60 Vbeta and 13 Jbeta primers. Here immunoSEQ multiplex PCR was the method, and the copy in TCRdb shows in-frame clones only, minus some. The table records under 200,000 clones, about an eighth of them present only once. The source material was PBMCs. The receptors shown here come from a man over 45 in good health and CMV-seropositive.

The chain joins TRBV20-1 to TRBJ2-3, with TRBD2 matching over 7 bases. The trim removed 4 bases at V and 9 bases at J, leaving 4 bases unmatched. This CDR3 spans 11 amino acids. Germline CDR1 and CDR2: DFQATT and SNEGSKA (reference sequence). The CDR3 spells CSATTSETQYF. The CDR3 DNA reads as TGCAGTGCTACCACTAGCGAAACGCAGTATTTT.

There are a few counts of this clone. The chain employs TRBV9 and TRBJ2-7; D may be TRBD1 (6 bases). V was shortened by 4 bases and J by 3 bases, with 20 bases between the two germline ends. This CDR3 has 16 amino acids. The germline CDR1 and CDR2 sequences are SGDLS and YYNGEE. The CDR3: CASSPHREQGLYEQYF. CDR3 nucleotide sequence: TGTGCCAGCAGCCCGCACAGGGAACAGGGCCTCTACGAGCAGTACTTC.

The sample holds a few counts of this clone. CDR3 region: CSASEDEKLFF. The CDR3 DNA follows: TGCAGTGCAAGTGAGGATGAAAAACTGTTTTTT. This chain uses TRBV20-1 with TRBJ1-4, with D unresolved. CDR1 DFQATT and CDR2 SNEGSKA come from the germline V gene (reference sequence). The V and J ends lost 6 bases and 6 bases respectively, with 8 bases between them. The CDR3 is made up of 11 amino acids.

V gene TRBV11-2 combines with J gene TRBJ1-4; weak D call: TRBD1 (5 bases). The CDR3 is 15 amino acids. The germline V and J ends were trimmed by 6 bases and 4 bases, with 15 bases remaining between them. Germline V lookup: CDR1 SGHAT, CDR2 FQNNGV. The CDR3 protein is CASRRQWGVNEKLFF. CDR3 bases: TGTGCCAGCAGGCGCCAGTGGGGGGTTAATGAAAAACTGTTTTTT.

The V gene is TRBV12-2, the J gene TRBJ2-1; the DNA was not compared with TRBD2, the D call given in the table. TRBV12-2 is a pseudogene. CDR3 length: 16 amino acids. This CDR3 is CASRLAASGGYNEQFF. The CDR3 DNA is TGTGCAAGTCGCTTAGCGGCTAGCGGGGGTTACAATGAGCAGTTCTTC.

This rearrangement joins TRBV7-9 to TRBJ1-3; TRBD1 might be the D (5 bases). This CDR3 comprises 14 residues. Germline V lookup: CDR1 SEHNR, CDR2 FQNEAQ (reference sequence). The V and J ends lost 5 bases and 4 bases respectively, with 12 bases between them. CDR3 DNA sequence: TGTGCCAGCAGCCACTCGGGGGAAGGAAACACCATATATTTT. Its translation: CASSHSGEGNTIYF. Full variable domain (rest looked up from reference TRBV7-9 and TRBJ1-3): DTGVSQNPRHKITKRGQNVTFRCDPISEHNRLYWYRQTLGQGPEFLTYFQNEAQLEKSRLLSDRFSAERPKGSFSTLEIQRTEQGDSAMYLCASSHSGEGNTIYFGEGSWLTVV.

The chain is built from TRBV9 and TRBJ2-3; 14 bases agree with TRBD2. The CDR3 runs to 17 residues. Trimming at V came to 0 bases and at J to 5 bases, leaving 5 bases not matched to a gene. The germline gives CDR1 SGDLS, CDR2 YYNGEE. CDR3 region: CASSVAPGTSGRDTQYF. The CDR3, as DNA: TGTGCCAGCAGCGTAGCCCCCGGGACTAGCGGGAGAGATACGCAGTATTTT.

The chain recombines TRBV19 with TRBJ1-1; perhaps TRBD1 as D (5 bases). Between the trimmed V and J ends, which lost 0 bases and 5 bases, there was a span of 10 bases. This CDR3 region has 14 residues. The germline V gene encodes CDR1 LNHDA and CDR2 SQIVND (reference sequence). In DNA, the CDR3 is TGTGCCAGTAGTATAGATAGGGGATTAACTGAAGCTTTCTTT. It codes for CASSIDRGLTEAFF.

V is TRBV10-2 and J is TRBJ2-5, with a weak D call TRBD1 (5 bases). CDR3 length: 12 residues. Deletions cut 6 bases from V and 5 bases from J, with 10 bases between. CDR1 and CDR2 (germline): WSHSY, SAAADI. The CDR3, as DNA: TGCGCCAGCAGCAGGGATGGGGAGACCCAGTACTTC. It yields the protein CASSRDGETQYF.

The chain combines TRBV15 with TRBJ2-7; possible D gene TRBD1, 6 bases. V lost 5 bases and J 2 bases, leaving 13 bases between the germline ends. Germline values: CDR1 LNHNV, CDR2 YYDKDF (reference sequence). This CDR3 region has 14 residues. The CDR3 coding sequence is TGTGCCACCAGCGGGCAGGGGTTCCCCTACGAGCAGTACTTC. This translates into CATSGQGFPYEQYF. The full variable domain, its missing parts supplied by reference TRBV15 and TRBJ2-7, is DAMVIQNPRYQVTQFGKPVTLSCSQTLNHNVMYWYQQKSSQAPKLLFHYYDKDFNNEADTPDNFQSRRPNTSFCFLDIRSPGLGDTAMYLCATSGQGFPYEQYFGPGTRLTVT.

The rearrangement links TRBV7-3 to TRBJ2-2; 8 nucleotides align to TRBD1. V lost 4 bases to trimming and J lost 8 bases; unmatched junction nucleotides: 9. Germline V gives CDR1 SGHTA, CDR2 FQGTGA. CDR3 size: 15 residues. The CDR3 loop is CASSWGTGVAGELFF. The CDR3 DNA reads TGTGCCAGCAGCTGGGGGACAGGTGTAGCTGGGGAGCTGTTTTTT.

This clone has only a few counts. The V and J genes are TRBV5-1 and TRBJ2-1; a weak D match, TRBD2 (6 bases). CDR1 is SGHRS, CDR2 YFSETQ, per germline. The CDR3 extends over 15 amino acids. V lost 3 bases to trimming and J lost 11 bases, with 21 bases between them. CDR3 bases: TGCGCCAGCAGCTCCGGGACTCAAAGTTCGGGACAGCAGTTCTTC. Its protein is CASSSGTQSSGQQFF. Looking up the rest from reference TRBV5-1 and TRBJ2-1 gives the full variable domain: KAGVTQTPRYLIKTRGQQVTLSCSPISGHRSVSWYQQTPGQGLQFLFEYFSETQRNKGNFPGRFSGRQFSNSRSEMNVSTLELGDSALYLCASSSGTQSSGQQFFGPGTRLTVL.

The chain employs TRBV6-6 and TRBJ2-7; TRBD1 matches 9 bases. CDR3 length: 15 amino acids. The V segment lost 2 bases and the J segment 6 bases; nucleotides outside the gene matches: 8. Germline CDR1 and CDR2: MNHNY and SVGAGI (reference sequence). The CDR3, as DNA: TGTGCCAGCAGTTACGGGAGGGACAGGGCAGGCGAGCAGTACTTC. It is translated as CASSYGRDRAGEQYF.

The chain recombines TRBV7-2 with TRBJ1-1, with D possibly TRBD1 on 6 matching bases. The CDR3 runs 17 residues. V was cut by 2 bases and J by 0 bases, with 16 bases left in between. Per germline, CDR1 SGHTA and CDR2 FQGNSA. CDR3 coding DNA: TGTGCCAGCAGCTTATGGCGACAGGTTAAAATGAACACTGAAGCTTTCTTT. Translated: CASSLWRQVKMNTEAFF.

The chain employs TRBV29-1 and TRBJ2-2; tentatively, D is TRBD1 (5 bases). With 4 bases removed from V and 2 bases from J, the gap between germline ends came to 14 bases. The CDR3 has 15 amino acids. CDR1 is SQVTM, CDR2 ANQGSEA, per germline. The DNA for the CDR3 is TGCAGCGTTGCCCTAGGGCAGGGTAACACCGGGGAGCTGTTTTTT. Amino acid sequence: CSVALGQGNTGELFF.

Here the CDR3 DNA reads TGTGCCAGCAGCTCTGTAGCGGGGGGGCCCCAAGAGACCCAGTACTTC. This codes for CASSSVAGGPQETQYF. V usage is TRBV5-4 and J usage is TRBJ2-5; TRBD2 matches 11 bases. CDR1 and CDR2 (germline): SGHNT, YYREEE (reference sequence). This CDR3 contains 16 residues. The junction had 5 bases not matched to a gene; V was cut back by 3 bases and J by 1 base. The full variable domain, in which reference TRBV5-4 and TRBJ2-5 provide the parts outside the CDR3, is ETGVTQSPTHLIKTRGQQVTLRCSSQSGHNTVSWYQQALGQGPQFIFQYYREEENGRGNFPPRFSGLQFPNYSSELNVNALELDDSALYLCASSSVAGGPQETQYFGPGTRLLVL.

The CDR3: CASSLGGRPDTGELFF. CDR3 coding DNA: TGCGCCAGCAGCTTGGGGGGGCGCCCCGACACCGGGGAGCTGTTTTTT. The chain carries TRBV5-1 and TRBJ2-2; TRBD1 is a possible D gene (6 bases). The V end lost 0 bases, the J end lost 3 bases, and 12 bases lay between the germline ends. CDR1 is SGHRS and CDR2 is YFSETQ in the germline V gene. CDR3 length: 16 amino acids. Full variable domain (rest looked up from reference TRBV5-1 and TRBJ2-2): KAGVTQTPRYLIKTRGQQVTLSCSPISGHRSVSWYQQTPGQGLQFLFEYFSETQRNKGNFPGRFSGRQFSNSRSEMNVSTLELGDSALYLCASSLGGRPDTGELFFGEGSRLTVL.

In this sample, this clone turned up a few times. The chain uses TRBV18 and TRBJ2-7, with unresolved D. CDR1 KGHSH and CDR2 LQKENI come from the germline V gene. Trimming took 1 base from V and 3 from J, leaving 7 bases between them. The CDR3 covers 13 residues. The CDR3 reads CASSPQNSYEQYV. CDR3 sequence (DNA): TGTGCCAGCTCACCACAGAACAGCTACGAGCAGTACGTC.